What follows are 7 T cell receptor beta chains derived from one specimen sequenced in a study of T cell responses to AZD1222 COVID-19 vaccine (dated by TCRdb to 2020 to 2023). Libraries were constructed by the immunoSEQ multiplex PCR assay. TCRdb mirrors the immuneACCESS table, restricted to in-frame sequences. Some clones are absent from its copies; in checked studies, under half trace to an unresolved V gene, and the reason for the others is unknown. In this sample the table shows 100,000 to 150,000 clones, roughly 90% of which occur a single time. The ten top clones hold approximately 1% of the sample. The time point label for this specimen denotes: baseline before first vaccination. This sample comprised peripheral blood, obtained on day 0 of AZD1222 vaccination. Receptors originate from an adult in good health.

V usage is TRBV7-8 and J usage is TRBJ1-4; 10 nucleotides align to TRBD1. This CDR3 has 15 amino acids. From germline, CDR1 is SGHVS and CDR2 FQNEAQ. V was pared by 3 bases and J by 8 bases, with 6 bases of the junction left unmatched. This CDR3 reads CASSFGQGVVEKLFF. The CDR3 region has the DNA TGTGCCAGCAGCTTCGGACAGGGGGTGGTGGAAAAACTGTTTTTT.

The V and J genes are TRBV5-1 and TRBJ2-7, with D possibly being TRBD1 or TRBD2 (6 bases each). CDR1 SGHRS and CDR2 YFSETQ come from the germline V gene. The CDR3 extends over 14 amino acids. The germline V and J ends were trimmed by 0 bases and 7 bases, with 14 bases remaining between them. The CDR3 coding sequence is TGCGCCAGCAGCTTGGCGGCAGGGGCGGGAGAGCAGTACTTC. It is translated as CASSLAAGAGEQYF.

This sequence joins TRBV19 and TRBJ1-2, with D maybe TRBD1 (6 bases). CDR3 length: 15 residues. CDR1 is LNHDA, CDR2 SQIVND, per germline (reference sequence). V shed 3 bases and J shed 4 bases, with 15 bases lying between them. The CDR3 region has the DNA TGTGCCAGTAGTATCGCCCCAGGGGCCCTCTATGGCTACACCTTC. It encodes CASSIAPGALYGYTF. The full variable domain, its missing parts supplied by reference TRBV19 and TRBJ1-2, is DGGITQSPKYLFRKEGQNVTLSCEQNLNHDAMYWYRQDPGQGLRLIYYSQIVNDFQKGDIAEGYSVSREKKESFPLTVTSAQKNPTAFYLCASSIAPGALYGYTFGSGTRLTVV.

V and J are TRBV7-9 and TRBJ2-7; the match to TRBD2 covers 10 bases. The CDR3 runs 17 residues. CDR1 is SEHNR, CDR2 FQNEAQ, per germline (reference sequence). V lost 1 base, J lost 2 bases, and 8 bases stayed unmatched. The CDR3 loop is CASSLGFDSGRTYEQYF. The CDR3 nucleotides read TGTGCCAGCAGCTTAGGGTTCGATAGCGGGAGGACCTACGAGCAGTACTTC.

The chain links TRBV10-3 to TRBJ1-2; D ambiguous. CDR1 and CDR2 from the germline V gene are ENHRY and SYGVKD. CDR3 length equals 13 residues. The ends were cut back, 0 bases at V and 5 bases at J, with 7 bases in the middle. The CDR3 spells CAISESEVYGYTF. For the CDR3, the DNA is TGTGCCATCAGTGAGTCGGAGGTATATGGCTACACCTTC.

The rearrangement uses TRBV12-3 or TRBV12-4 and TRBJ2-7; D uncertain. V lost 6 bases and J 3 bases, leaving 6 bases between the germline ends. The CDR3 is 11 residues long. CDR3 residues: CASSTHYEQYF. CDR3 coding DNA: TGTGCCAGCAGCACGCACTACGAGCAGTACTTC.

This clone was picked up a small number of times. In nucleotides, the CDR3 is TGTGCCAGCAGCTTATGGGGGCTTGGGGGCACAGATACGCAGTATTTT. It is translated as CASSLWGLGGTDTQYF. The chain joins TRBV7-3 to TRBJ2-3; a possible D gene is TRBD1 (6 bases). The V and J ends lost 2 bases and 1 base respectively, with 13 bases between them. Germline CDR1 is SGHTA and CDR2 is FQGTGA. This CDR3 has 16 residues.